These T cell receptor beta chains were read from a single sample in a study of T cell repertoires in cytomegalovirus infection. MiXCR, applied by TCRdb to the reads, yields one record per CDR3 protein. This table holds hundreds of thousands of distinct CDR3 sequences, 35% to 45% found once. The sequencing input was PBMCs. Receptors were obtained from a human donor in good health (CMV status not recorded). Some clones in this sample may be carry-over from other donors' samples. CDR3s include the opening cysteine and the closing phenylalanine or tryptophan. The order of the fields is J gene, clone size, V gene, D gene, CDR3 DNA, CDR3 protein. D genes are given only for firm matches. Some rows mark clone size as missing; the rest say once, few, many or name a class of expanded clone.

>TRBJ2-3|NA|TRBV7-3|NA
TGTGCCAGCAGCTTAATGGGGCGTCAAAGCACAGATACGCAGTATTTT
CASSLMGRQSTDTQYF
>TRBJ1-1|NA|TRBV4-2|TRBD1
TGTGCCAGCAGCCAGGACCGCAGGCGGAGGGGGCGAGCTTTCTTT
CASSQDRRRRGRAFF
>TRBJ2-1|NA|TRBV11-2|TRBD2
TGTGCCAGCAGCTTAGGACGTAGCGGGACCCTTATTTTTTACAATGAGCAGTTCTTC
CASSLGRSGTLIFYNEQFF
>TRBJ2-5|many|TRBV28|NA
TGTGCCAGCAGGATCCAGGGAGGAGAGACCCAGTACTTC
CASRIQGGETQYF
>TRBJ2-5|few|TRBV7-9|NA
TGTGCCAGCAGCCCTCCCGGGCCCTCGGGAGAGACCCAGTACTTC
CASSPPGPSGETQYF
>TRBJ1-2|few|TRBV28|TRBD1
TGTGCCAGCAGTTTCCTTATCCGGAAAACAGGGGGCGAAAACTATGGCTACACCTTC
CASSFLIRKTGGENYGYTF
>TRBJ1-2|NA|TRBV7-9|NA
TGTGCCAGCAGCTTAGGATCCGCACCCGTTAGGGGCTACACCTTC
CASSLGSAPVRGYTF
>TRBJ2-5|NA|TRBV5-4|TRBD2
TGTGCCAGCAGCTTGGATGTGGGACTAGCGGTCCAAGAGACCCAGTACTTC
CASSLDVGLAVQETQYF
>TRBJ2-3|few|TRBV20-1|TRBD2
TGCAGTGCTACCCGTGGACGGGAGACTAGCGGGAGGCCGGGCACAGATACGCAGTATTTT
CSATRGRETSGRPGTDTQYF
>TRBJ2-7|NA|TRBV7-9|NA
TGTGCCAGCAGCCACCCGGACGGCACCTACGAGCAGTACTTC
CASSHPDGTYEQYF
>TRBJ2-7|once|TRBV5-6|NA
TGTGCCAGCAGCTTGCCAGGGCCGAGGTCCTACGAGCAGTACTTC
CASSLPGPRSYEQYF
>TRBJ1-4|NA|TRBV20-1|NA
TGCAGTGCCCGGGACGAGGGGGCTAATGAAAAACTGTTTTTT
CSARDEGANEKLFF
>TRBJ1-1|NA|TRBV28|NA
TGTGCCAGCAGGAAGGGAGGAGAGACGAGTGACGCTTTCTTT
CASRKGGETSDAFF
>TRBJ1-5|few|TRBV28|TRBD1
TGTGCCAGCTCCTACCGGGGACAGGGGGATCAGCCCCAGCATTTT
CASSYRGQGDQPQHF
>TRBJ2-3|NA|TRBV7-2|NA
TGTGCCAGCAGCGCTAGGGGGACCGACACAGATACGCAGTATTTT
CASSARGTDTDTQYF
>TRBJ2-3|once|TRBV4-1|NA
TGCGCCAGCAGCCAAGAAATAACGGCGGGGGATACGCAGTATTTT
CASSQEITAGDTQYF
>TRBJ2-6|few|TRBV7-9|NA
TGTGCCAGCAGCGCCCCTTCAGTGCCTGGGGCCAACGTCCTGACTTTC
CASSAPSVPGANVLTF
>TRBJ2-3|once|TRBV28|NA
TGTGCCAGCAGTTTATTCATACAGGGTGTCACAGATACGCAGTATTTT
CASSLFIQGVTDTQYF
>TRBJ2-1|NA|TRBV20-1|NA
TGCAGTGCTAGAGGTCAATTCCCCCGGGGGCCACTACCGGGTGAGCAGTTCTTC
CSARGQFPRGPLPGEQFF
>TRBJ2-5|few|TRBV29-1|NA
TGCAGCGAAAAACCGGGACGTGAAGAGACCCAGTACTTC
CSEKPGREETQYF
>TRBJ2-5|many|TRBV7-6|TRBD2
TGTGCCAGCAGCTTTAGCGGGAGTGGTGAGACCCAGTACTTC
CASSFSGSGETQYF
>TRBJ2-3|few|TRBV6-6|TRBD2
TGTGCCAGCAGGGGACTAGCGGGAGGGCCAGGAGATACGCAGTATTTT
CASRGLAGGPGDTQYF
>TRBJ2-3|NA|TRBV24-1|NA
TGTGCCACCAGTGATCCCCAAGGTGGCAGGGCGATTCAAGATACGGAGTATTTT
CATSDPQGGRAIQDTEYF
>TRBJ2-2|NA|TRBV5-8|NA
TGTGCCAGCCGCTCTAGGGGAAAAAACACCGGGGAGCTGTTTTTT
CASRSRGKNTGELFF
>TRBJ2-3|NA|TRBV27|TRBD1
TGTGCCAGCGGATACGACCGACAGGGGGGGTTCACAGATACGCAGTATTTT
CASGYDRQGGFTDTQYF
>TRBJ2-7|few|TRBV5-6|NA
TGTGCCAGCAGCTTCCTAGGGAGCTCCTACGAGCAGTACTTC
CASSFLGSSYEQYF
>TRBJ2-7|few|TRBV11-2|NA
TGTGCCAGCAGCCGCAACTCAGGGTTCATCTACGAGCAGTACTTC
CASSRNSGFIYEQYF
>TRBJ2-2|NA|TRBV7-2|NA
TGTGCCAGCAGCTTAGTCTCGTCCGGGGAGCTGTTTTTT
CASSLVSSGELFF
>TRBJ1-2|few|TRBV28|NA
TGTGCCAGCAGTTTTCATCTGGGCTACACCTTC
CASSFHLGYTF
>TRBJ2-1|once|TRBV11-3|TRBD1
TGTGCCAGCAGCTTAGCCTCCCGGGGACAGGGTATCAGTGAGCAGTTCTTC
CASSLASRGQGISEQFF
>TRBJ2-5|few|TRBV29-1|NA
TGCAGCGTTGATTCTCTGCAGGGGAGGGCAGAGACCCAGTACTTC
CSVDSLQGRAETQYF